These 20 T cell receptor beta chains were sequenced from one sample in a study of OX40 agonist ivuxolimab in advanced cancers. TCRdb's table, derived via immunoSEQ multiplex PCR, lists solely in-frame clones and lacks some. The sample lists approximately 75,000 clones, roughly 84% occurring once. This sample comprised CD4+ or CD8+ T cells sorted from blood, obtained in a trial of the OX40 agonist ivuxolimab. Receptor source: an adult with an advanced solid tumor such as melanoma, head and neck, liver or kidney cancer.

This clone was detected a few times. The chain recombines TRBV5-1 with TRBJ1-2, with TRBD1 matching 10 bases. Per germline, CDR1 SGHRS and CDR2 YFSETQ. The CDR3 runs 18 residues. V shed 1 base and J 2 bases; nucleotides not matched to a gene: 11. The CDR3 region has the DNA TGCGCCAGCAGCTTGCAATGGGACAGGGGATCTGGCAACTATGGCTACACCTTC. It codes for CASSLQWDRGSGNYGYTF.

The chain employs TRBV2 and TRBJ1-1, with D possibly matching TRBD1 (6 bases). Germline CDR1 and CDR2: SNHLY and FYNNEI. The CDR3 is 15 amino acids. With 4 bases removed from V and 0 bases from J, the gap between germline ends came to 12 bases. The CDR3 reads CASSGLGGVNTEAFF. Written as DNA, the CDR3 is TGTGCCAGCAGTGGGCTCGGGGGCGTGAACACTGAAGCTTTCTTT.

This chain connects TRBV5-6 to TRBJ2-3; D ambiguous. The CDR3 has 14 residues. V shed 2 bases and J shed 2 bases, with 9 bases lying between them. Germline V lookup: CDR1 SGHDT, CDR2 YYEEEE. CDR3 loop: CASSFFSHTDTQYF. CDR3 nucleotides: TGTGCCAGCAGCTTCTTCTCTCACACAGATACGCAGTATTTT.

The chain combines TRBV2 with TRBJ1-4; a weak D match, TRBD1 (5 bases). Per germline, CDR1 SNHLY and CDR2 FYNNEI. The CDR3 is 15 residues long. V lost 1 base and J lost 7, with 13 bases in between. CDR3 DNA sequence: TGTGCCAGCAGTGAAGGGGGGGGAGAAGGTGAAAAACTGTTTTTT. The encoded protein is CASSEGGGEGEKLFF.

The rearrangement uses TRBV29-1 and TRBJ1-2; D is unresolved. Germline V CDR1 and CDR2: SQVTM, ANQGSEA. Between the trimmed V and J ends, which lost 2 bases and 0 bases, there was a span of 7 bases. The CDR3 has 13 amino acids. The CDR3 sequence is CSVENRANYGYTF. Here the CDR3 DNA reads TGCAGCGTTGAAAACCGAGCTAACTATGGCTACACCTTC.

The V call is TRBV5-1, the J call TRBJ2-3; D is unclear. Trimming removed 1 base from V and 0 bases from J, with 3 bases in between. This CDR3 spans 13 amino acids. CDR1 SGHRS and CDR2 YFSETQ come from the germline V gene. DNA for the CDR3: TGCGCCAGCAGCTTGCCTAGCACAGATACGCAGTATTTT. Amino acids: CASSLPSTDTQYF.

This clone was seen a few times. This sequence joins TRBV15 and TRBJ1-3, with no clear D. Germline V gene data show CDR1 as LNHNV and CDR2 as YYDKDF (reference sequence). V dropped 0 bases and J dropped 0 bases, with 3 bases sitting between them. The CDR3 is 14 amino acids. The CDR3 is CATSRDISGNTIYF. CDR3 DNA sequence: TGTGCCACCAGCAGAGATATCTCTGGAAACACCATATATTTT.

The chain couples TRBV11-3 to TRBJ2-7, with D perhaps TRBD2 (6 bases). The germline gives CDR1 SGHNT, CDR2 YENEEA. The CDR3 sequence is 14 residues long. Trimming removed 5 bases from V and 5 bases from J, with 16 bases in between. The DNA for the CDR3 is TGTGCCAGCAGCACCCGGGACTGGAGCCACGAGCAGTACTTC. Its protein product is CASSTRDWSHEQYF.

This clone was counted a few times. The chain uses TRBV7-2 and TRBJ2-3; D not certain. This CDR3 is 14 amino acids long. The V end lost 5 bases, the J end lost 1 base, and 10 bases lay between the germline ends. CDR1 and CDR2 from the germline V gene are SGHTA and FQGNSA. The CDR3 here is CASSTTRGTDTQYF. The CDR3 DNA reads TGTGCCAGCAGCACCACACGGGGCACAGATACGCAGTATTTT.

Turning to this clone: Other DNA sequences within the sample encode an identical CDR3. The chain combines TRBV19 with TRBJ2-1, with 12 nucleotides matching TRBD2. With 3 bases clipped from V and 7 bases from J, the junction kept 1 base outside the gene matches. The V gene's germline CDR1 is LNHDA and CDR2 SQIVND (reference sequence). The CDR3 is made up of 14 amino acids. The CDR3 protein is CASSMGLAGNEQFF. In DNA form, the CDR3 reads TGTGCCAGTAGTATGGGACTAGCGGGTAATGAGCAGTTCTTC.

Written as DNA, the CDR3 is TGTGCCAGCACCTCGGAAGGGACTAGGCCTCCCTACGAGCAGTACTTC. Protein product: CASTSEGTRPPYEQYF. V usage is TRBV7-2 and J usage is TRBJ2-7, with 8 bases lining up with TRBD2. Germline-derived CDR1 and CDR2 are SGHTA and FQGNSA. The CDR3 totals 16 residues. After removal of 7 bases from V and 2 bases from J, the junction contained 13 bases not matched to a gene.

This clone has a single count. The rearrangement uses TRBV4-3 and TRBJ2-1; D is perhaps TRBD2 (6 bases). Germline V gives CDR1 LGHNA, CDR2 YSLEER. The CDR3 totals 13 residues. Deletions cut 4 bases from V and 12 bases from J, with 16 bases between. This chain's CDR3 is CASSLGRGERQFF. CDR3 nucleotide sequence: TGCGCCAGCAGCCTCGGGCGGGGAGAGCGGCAGTTCTTC.

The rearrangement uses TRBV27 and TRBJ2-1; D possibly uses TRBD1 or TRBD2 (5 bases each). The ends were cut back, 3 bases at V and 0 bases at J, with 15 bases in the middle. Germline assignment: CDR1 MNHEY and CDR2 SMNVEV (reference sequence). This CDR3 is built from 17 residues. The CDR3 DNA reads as TGTGCCAGCAGTTTCGGGACCTTAACTGGCTCCTACAATGAGCAGTTCTTC. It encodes CASSFGTLTGSYNEQFF.

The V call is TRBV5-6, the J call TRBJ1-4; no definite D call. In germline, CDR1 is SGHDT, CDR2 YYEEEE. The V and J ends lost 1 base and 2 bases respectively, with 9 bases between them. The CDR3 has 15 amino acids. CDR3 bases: TGTGCCAGCAGCTTGACTTCATTCACTAATGAAAAACTGTTTTTT. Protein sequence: CASSLTSFTNEKLFF.

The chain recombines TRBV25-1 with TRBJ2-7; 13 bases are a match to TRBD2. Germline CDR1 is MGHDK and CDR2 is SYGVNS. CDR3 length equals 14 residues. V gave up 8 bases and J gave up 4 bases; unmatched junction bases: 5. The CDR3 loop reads CASSLAGGRYEQYF. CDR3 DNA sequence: TGTGCCAGCTCACTAGCGGGAGGGCGGTACGAGCAGTACTTC.

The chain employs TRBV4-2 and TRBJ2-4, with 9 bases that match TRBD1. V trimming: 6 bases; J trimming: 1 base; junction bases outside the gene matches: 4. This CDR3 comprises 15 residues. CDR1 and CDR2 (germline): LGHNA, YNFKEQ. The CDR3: CASRQQGAAKNIQYF. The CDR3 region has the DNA TGTGCCAGCAGACAACAGGGGGCCGCCAAAAACATTCAGTACTTC.

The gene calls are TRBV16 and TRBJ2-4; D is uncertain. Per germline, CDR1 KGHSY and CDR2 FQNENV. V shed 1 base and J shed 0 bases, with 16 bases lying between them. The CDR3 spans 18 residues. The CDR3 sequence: CASSQYGHSPVAKNIQYF. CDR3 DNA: TGTGCCAGCAGCCAATATGGGCACAGCCCCGTAGCCAAAAACATTCAGTACTTC.

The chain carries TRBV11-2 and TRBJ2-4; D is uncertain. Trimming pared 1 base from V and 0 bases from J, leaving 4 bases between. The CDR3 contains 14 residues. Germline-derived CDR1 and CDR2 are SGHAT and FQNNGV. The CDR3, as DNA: TGTGCCAGCAGCTTAGTGACAGCCAAAAACATTCAGTACTTC. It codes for CASSLVTAKNIQYF.

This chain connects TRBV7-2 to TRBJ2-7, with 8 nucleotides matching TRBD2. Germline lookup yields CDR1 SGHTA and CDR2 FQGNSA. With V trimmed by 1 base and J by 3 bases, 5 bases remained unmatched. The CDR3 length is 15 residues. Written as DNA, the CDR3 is TGTGCCAGCAGCTTAGGACTAGCGTCGGTCTACGAGCAGTACTTC. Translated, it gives CASSLGLASVYEQYF.

This CDR3 is CASSLQSGVNYGYTF. The CDR3 bases are TGTGCCAGCAGCTTGCAATCTGGGGTTAACTATGGCTACACCTTC. The chain employs TRBV5-4 and TRBJ1-2; D call uncertain. Germline CDR1 is SGHNT and CDR2 is YYREEE (reference sequence). The CDR3 runs to 15 residues. Trimming pared 1 base from V and 1 base from J, leaving 11 bases between.